This T cell receptor beta chain was observed in a study of blood T cell repertoires in COVID-19. Study context: Some COVID-19 samples were acute and others convalescent; all came from the United States, Italy and Spain. PBMCs, B-cell-depleted T cells, or T cells provided the cDNA or gDNA that made up the material.

As processed by the authors: Reference gene primer amplification gave estimated nucleated cell counts. The table came from immunoSEQ multiplex PCR; TCRdb's copy has only in-frame clones and leaves some out. Clone size and the V and J calls come from that table; the DNA yielded D and trimming. The profile shows under 300,000 clones, nearly 90% of them singletons. This CDR3 has 18 amino acids. The junction had 10 bases not matched to a gene; V was cut back by 0 bases and J by 2 bases. Germline-derived CDR1 and CDR2 are LGHNA and YSLEER. This TCR came from a woman in her 40s who had recovered from COVID-19. The sample consisted of peripheral blood. The chain uses TRBV4-3 and TRBJ2-5; 9 positions match TRBD2. In nucleotides, the CDR3 is TGCGCCAGCAGCCAAGATTTTTGGCGGGAGGGTTCTCAAGAGACCCAGTACTTC. It codes for CASSQDFWREGSQETQYF.